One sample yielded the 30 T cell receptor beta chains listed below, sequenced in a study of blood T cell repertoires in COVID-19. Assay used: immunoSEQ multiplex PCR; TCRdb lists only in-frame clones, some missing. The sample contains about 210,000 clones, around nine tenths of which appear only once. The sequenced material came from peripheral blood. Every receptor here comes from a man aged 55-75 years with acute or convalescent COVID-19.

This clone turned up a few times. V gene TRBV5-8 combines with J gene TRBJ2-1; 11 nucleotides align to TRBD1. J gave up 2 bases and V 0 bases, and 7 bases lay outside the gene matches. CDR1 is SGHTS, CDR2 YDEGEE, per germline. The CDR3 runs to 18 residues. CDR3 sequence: CASSLVGTGGFTYNEQFF. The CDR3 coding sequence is TGTGCCAGCAGCTTGGTAGGGACAGGGGGATTTACCTACAATGAGCAGTTCTTC.

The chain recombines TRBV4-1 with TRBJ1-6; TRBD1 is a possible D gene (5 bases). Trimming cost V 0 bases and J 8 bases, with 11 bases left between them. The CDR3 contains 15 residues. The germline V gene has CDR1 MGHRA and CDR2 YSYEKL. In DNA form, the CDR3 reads TGCGCCAGCAGCCAAGATGGGTGGGGGGATTCACCCCTCCACTTT. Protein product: CASSQDGWGDSPLHF.

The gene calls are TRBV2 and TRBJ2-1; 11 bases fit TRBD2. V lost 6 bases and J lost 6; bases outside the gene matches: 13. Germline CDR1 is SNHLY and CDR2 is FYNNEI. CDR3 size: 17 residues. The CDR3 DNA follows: TGTGCCAGCAGCGACGCTAGCGGGGGGCGCGACCCCAATGAGCAGTTCTTC. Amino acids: CASSDASGGRDPNEQFF.

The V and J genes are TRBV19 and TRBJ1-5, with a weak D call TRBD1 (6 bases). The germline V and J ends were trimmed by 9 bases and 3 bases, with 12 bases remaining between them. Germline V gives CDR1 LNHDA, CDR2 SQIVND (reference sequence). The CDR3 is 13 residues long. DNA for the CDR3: TGTGCCAGCCGGGACACAACCAATCAGCCCCAGCATTTT. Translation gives CASRDTTNQPQHF. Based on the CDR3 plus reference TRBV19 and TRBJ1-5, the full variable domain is DGGITQSPKYLFRKEGQNVTLSCEQNLNHDAMYWYRQDPGQGLRLIYYSQIVNDFQKGDIAEGYSVSREKKESFPLTVTSAQKNPTAFYLCASRDTTNQPQHFGDGTRLSIL.

This CDR3 is CASRGQGQTNEKLFF. In DNA, the CDR3 is TGTGCCAGCAGGGGACAGGGACAGACTAATGAAAAACTGTTTTTT. This sequence joins TRBV2 and TRBJ1-4; 9 positions match TRBD1. The CDR3 has 15 amino acids. The germline V gene encodes CDR1 SNHLY and CDR2 FYNNEI. The V segment lost 6 bases and the J segment 2 bases; nucleotides outside the gene matches: 4.

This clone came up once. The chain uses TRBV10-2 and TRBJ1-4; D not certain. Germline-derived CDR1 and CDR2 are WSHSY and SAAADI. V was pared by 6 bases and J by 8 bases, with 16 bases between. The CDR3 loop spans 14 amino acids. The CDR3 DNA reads TGCGCCAGCAGCTCACTGGGAGAGGAGGAAAAACTGTTTTTT. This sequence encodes CASSSLGEEEKLFF.

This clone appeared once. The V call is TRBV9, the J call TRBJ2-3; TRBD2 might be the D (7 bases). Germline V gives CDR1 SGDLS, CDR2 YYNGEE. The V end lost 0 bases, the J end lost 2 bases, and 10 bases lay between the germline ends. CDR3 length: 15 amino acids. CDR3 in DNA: TGTGCCAGCAGCGTAGCGGGGGGCCACACAGATACGCAGTATTTT. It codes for CASSVAGGHTDTQYF. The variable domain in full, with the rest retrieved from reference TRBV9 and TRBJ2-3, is DSGVTQTPKHLITATGQRVTLRCSPRSGDLSVYWYQQSLDQGLQFLIQYYNGEERAKGNILERFSAQQFPDLHSELNLSSLELGDSALYFCASSVAGGHTDTQYFGPGTRLTVL.

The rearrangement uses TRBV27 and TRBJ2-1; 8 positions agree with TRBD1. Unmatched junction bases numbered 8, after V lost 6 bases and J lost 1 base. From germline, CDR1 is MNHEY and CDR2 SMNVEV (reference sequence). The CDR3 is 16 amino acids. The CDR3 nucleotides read TGTGCCAGCAGCCTCCTCCGACAGGGGTCCTACAATGAGCAGTTCTTC. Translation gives CASSLLRQGSYNEQFF.

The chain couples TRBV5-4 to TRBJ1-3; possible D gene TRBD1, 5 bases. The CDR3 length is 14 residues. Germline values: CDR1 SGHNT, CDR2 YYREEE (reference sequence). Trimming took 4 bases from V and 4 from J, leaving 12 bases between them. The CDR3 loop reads CASSRGTTGNTIYF. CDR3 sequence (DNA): TGTGCCAGCAGCCGAGGGACTACGGGAAACACCATATATTTT.

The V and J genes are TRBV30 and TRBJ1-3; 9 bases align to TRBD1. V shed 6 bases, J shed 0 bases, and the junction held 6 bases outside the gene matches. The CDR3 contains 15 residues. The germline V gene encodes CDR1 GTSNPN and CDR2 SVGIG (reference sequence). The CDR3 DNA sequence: TGTGCCTGCCCGGGACAGGGCAACTCTGGAAACACCATATATTTT. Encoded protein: CACPGQGNSGNTIYF. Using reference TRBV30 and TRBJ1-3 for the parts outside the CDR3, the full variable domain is SQTIHQWPATLVQPVGSPLSLECTVEGTSNPNLYWYRQAAGRGLQLLFYSVGIGQISSEVPQNLSASRPQDRQFILSSKKLLLSDSGFYLCACPGQGNSGNTIYFGEGSWLTVV.

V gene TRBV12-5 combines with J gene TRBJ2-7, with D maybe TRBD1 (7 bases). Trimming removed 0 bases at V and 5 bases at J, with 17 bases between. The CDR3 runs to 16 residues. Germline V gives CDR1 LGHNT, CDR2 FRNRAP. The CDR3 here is CASGLVLGQGGHEQYF. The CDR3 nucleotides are TGTGCTAGTGGTTTGGTACTGGGGCAGGGGGGCCACGAGCAGTACTTC.

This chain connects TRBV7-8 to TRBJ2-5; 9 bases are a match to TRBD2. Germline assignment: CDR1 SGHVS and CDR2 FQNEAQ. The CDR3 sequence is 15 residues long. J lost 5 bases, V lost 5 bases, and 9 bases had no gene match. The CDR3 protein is CASSPRGGTSETQYF. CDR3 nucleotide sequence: TGTGCCAGCAGCCCTCGGGGGGGGACTAGCGAGACCCAGTACTTC.

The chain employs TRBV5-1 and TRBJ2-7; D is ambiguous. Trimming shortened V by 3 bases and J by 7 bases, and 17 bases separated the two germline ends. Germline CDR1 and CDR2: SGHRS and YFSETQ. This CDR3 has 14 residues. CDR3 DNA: TGCGCCAGCAGCTCCGGAGTTTTACCTCTTGAGCAGTACTTC. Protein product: CASSSGVLPLEQYF.

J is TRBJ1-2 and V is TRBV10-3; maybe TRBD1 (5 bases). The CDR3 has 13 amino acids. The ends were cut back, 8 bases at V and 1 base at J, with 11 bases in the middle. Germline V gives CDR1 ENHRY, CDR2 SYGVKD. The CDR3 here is CAISSQGNYGYTF. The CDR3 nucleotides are TGTGCCATCTCCTCCCAGGGTAACTATGGCTACACCTTC.

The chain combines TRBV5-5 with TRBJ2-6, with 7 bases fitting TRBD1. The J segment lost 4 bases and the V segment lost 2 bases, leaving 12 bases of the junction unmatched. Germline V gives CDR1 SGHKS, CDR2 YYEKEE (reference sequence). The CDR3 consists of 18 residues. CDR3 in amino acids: CASSLGGTFLSGANVLTF. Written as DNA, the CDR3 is TGTGCCAGCAGCTTAGGGGGCACCTTTTTATCGGGGGCCAACGTCCTGACTTTC.

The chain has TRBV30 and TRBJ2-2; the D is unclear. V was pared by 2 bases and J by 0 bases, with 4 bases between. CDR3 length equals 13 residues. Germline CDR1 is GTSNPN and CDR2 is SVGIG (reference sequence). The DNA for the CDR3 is TGTGCCTGGAGTTTCACGAACACCGGGGAGCTGTTTTTT. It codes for CAWSFTNTGELFF.

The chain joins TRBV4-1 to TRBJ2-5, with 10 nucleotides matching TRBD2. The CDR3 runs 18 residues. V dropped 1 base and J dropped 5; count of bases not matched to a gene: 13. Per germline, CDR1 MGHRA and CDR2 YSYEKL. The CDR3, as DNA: TGCGCCAGCAGCCAAGTCACCCTTCGGAGCGGGGGGGGCGAGACCCAGTACTTC. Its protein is CASSQVTLRSGGGETQYF.

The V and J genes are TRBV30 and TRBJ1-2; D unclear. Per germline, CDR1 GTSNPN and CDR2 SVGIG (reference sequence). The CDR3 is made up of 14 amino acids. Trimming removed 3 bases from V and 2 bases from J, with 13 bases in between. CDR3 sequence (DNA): TGTGCCTGGAGCCCCATCGACACCAACTATGGCTACACCTTC. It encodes CAWSPIDTNYGYTF. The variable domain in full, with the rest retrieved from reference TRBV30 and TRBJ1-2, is SQTIHQWPATLVQPVGSPLSLECTVEGTSNPNLYWYRQAAGRGLQLLFYSVGIGQISSEVPQNLSASRPQDRQFILSSKKLLLSDSGFYLCAWSPIDTNYGYTFGSGTRLTVV.

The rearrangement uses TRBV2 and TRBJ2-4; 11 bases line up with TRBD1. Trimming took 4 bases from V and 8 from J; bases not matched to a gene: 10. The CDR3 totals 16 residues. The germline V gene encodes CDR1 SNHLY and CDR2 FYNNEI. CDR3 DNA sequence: TGTGCCAGCAGTGGCGCCGGACAGGGGGCGCGGGACATTCAGTACTTC. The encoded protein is CASSGAGQGARDIQYF.

CDR3 in amino acids: CASAGELSYNEQFF. Here the CDR3 DNA reads TGTGCCAGCGCCGGGGAGCTCTCCTACAATGAGCAGTTCTTC. The chain employs TRBV6-7 and TRBJ2-1, with a possible D match to TRBD2 (5 bases). TRBV6-7 is flagged as an ORF with uncertain function. CDR3 length: 14 amino acids. Trimming stripped 8 bases from V and 0 bases from J, with 11 bases between.

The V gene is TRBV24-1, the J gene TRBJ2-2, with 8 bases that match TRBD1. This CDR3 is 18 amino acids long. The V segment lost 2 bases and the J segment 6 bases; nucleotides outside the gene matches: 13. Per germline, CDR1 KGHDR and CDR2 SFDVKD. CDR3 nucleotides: TGTGCCACCAGTGATTCATTCAGGGGGCTTAATTCGGCCGGGGAGCTGTTTTTT. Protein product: CATSDSFRGLNSAGELFF.

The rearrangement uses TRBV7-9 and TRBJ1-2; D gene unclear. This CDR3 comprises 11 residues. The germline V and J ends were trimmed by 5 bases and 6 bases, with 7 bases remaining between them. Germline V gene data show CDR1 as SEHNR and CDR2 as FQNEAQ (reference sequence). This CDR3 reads CASSPQDGYTF. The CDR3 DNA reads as TGTGCCAGCAGCCCGCAGGATGGCTACACCTTC.

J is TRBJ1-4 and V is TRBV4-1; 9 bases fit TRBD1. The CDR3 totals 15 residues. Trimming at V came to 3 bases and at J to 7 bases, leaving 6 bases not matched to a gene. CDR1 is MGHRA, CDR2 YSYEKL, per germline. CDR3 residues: CASSQTGTGTEKLFF. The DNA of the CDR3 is TGCGCCAGCAGCCAGACCGGGACAGGGACTGAAAAACTGTTTTTT.

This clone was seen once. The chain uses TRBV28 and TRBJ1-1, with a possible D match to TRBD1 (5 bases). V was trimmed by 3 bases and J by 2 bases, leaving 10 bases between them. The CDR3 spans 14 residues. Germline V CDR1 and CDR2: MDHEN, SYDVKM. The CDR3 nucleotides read TGTGCCAGCAGTTTGCGGCAGGGTAACACTGAAGCTTTCTTT. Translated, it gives CASSLRQGNTEAFF.

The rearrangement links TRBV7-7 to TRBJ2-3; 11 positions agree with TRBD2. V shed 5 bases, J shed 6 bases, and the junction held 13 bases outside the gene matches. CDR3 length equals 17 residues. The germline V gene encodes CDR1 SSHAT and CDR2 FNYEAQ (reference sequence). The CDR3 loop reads CASSPRVSGGERDTQYF. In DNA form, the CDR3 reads TGTGCCAGCAGCCCCCGGGTTAGCGGGGGGGAGAGGGATACGCAGTATTTT.

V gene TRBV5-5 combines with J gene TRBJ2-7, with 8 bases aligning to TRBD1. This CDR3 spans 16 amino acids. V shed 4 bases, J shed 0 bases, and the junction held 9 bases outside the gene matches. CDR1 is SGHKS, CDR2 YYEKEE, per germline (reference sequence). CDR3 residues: CASSTTPDRVSYEQYF. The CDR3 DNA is TGTGCCAGCAGCACTACCCCGGACAGGGTCTCCTACGAGCAGTACTTC.

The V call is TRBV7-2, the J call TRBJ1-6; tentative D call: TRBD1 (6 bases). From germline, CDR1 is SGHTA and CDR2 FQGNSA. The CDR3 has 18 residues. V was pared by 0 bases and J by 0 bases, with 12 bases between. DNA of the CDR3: TGTGCCAGCAGCTTAGCCAGGGGTTCGAGCTCCTATAATTCACCCCTCCACTTT. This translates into CASSLARGSSSYNSPLHF.

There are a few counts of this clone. CDR3 in amino acids: CASSAGQGRNEKLFF. CDR3 DNA: TGTGCCAGCAGTGCGGGACAGGGAAGGAATGAAAAACTGTTTTTT. The chain recombines TRBV2 with TRBJ1-4; 9 bases agree with TRBD1. Germline V gene sequence: CDR1 SNHLY, CDR2 FYNNEI. The junction had 5 bases not matched to a gene; V was cut back by 4 bases and J by 5 bases. The CDR3 length is 15 residues.

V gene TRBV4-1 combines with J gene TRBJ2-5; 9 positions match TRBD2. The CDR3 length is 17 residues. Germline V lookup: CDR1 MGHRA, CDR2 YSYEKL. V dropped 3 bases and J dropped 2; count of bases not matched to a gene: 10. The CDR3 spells CASSQGVASGNQETQYF. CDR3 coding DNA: TGCGCCAGCAGCCAGGGGGTGGCTAGCGGGAATCAAGAGACCCAGTACTTC.

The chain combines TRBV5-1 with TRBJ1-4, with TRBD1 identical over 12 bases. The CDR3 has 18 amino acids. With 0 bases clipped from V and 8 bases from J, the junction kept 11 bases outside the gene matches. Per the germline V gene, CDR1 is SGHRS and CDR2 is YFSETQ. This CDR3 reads CASSLVGTGGALVEKLFF. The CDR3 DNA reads TGCGCCAGCAGCTTGGTTGGGACAGGGGGCGCTTTGGTAGAAAAACTGTTTTTT. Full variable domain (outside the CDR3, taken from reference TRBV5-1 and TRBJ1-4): KAGVTQTPRYLIKTRGQQVTLSCSPISGHRSVSWYQQTPGQGLQFLFEYFSETQRNKGNFPGRFSGRQFSNSRSEMNVSTLELGDSALYLCASSLVGTGGALVEKLFFGSGTQLSVL.